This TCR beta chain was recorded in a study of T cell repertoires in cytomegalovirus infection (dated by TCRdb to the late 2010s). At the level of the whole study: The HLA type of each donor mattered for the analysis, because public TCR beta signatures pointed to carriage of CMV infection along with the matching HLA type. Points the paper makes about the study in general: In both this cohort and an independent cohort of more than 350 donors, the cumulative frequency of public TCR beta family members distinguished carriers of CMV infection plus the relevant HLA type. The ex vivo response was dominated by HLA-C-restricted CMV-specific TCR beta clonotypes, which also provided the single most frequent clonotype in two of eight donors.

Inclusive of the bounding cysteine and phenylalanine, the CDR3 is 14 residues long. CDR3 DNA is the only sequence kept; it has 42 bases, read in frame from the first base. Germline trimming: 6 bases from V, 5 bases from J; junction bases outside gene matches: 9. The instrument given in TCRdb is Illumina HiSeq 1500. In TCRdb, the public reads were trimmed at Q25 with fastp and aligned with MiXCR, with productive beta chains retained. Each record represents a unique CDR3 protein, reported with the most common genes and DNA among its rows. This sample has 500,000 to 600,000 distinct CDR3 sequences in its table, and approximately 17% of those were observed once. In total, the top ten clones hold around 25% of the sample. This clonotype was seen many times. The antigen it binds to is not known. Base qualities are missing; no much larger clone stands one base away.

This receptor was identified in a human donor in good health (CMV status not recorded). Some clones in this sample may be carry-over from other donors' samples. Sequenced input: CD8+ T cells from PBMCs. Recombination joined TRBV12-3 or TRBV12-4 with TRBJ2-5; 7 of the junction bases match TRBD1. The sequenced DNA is TGTGCCAGCAGATTTTCGGGCAGGGGGGAGACCCAGTACTTC. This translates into CASRFSGRGETQYF.